This TCR beta chain came from a study of siplizumab effects on memory and regulatory T cells. Study-level results: Unstimulated naive T cells seemed to show more diversity than memory cells did, and they also seemed to be among the major contributors to the alloresponse. Naive or memory phenotype was unassignable for roughly 80-96% of proliferating CD4+ or CD8+ clones.

This clone was seen just once. Antigen: not known. The length of the CDR3 is 15 residues. Unmatched junction bases numbered 6, after V lost 5 bases and J lost 8 bases. Germline CDR1 reads LNHDA; CDR2 reads SQIVND (reference sequence). Sequencing was performed with immunoSEQ multiplex PCR; in TCRdb, only in-frame clones are kept and a portion is missing. This sample has about 52,000 clones, with 95% to 98% found just once. The rearrangement uses TRBV19 and TRBJ2-4; 13 bases fit TRBD2. The TCR was taken from a human donor in good health. Specimen: naive CD4+ T cells sorted from blood. CDR3 bases: TGTGCCAGTAGTCCTCGGACTAGCGGGAGTTACATTCAGTACTTC. Translated: CASSPRTSGSYIQYF.